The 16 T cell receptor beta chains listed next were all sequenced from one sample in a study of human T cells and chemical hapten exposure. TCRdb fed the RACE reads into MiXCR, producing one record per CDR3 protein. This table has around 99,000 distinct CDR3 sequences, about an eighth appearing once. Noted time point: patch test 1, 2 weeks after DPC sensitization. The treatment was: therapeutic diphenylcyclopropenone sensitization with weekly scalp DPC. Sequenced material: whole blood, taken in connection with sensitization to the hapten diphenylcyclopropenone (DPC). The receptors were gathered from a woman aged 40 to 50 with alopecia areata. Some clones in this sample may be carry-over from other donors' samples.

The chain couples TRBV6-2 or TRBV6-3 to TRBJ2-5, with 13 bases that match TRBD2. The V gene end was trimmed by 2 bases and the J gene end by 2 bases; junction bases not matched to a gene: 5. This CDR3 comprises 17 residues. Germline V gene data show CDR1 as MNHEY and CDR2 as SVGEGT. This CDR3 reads CASSYRRTSGRQETQYF. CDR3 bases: TGTGCCAGCAGTTACAGGAGGACTAGCGGGAGACAAGAGACCCAGTACTTC.

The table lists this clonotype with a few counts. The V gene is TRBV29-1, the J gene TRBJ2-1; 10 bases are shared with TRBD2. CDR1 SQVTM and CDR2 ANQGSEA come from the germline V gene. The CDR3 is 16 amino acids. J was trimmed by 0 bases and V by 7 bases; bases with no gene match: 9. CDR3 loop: CSATGLAEASYNEQFF. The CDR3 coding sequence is TGCAGCGCCACTGGACTAGCGGAGGCCTCCTACAATGAGCAGTTCTTC.

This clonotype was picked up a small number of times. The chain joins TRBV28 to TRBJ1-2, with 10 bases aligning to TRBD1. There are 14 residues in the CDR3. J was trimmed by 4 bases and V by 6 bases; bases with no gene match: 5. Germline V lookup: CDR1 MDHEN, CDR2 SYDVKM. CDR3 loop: CASSPDRGSYGYTF. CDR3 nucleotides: TGTGCCAGCAGCCCGGACAGGGGGTCCTATGGCTACACCTTC.

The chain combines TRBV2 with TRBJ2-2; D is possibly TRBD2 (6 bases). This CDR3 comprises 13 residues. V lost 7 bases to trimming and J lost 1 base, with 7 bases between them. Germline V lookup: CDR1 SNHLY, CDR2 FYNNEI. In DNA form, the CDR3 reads TGTGCCAGCAAGGGACTGAACACCGGGGAGCTGTTTTTT. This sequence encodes CASKGLNTGELFF.

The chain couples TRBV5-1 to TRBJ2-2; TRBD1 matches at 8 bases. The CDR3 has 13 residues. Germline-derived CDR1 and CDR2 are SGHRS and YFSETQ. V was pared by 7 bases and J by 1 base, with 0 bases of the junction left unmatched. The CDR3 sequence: CASGTGNTGELFF. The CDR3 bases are TGCGCCAGCGGGACAGGGAACACCGGGGAGCTGTTTTTT.

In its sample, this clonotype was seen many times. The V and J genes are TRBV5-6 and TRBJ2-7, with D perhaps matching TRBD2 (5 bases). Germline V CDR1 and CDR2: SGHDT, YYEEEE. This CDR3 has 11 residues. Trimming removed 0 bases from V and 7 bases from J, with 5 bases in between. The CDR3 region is CASSLEREQYF. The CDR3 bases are TGTGCCAGCAGCTTGGAGCGGGAGCAGTACTTC.

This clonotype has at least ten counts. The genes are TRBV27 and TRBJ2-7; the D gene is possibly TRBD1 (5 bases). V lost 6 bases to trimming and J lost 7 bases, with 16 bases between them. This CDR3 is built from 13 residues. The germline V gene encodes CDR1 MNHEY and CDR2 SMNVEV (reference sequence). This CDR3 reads CASRGQGGGEQYF. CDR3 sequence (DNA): TGTGCCAGCAGGGGTCAGGGTGGTGGGGAGCAGTACTTC.

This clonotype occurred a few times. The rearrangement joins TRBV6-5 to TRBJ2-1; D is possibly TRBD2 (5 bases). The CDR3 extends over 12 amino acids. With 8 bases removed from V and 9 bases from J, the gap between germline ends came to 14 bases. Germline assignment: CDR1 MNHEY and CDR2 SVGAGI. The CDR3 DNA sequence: TGTGCCAGCCGTCTAGGCAGCGGTGAGCAGTTCTTC. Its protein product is CASRLGSGEQFF.

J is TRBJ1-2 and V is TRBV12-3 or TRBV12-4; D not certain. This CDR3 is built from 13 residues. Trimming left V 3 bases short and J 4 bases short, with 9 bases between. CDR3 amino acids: CASSLEGSYGYTF. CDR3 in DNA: TGTGCCAGCAGTTTGGAGGGTTCCTATGGCTACACCTTC.

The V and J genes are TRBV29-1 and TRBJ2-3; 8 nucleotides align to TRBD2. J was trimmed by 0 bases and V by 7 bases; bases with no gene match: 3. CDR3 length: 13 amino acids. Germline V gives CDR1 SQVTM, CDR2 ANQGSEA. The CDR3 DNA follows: TGCAGCGCTGAGCGGGGGAGCACAGATACGCAGTATTTT. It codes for CSAERGSTDTQYF.

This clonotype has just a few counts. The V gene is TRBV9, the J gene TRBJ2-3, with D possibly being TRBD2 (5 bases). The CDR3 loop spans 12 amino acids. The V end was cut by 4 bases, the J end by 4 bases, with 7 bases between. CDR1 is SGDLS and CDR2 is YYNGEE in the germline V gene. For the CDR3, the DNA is TGTGCCAGCAGCCAGCGGCCAGATACGCAGTATTTT. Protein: CASSQRPDTQYF.

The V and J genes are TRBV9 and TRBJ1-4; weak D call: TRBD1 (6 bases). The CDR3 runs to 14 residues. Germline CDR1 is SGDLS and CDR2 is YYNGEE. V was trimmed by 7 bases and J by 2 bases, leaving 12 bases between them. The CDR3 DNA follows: TGTGCCAGCGGGCCGGGGGGCACTAATGAAAAACTGTTTTTT. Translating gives CASGPGGTNEKLFF.

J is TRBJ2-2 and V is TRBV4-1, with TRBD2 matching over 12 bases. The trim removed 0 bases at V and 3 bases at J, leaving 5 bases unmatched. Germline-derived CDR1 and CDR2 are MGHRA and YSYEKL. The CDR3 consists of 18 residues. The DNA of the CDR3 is TGCGCCAGCAGCCAAGATATCGGACTAGCGGGGTACACCGGGGAGCTGTTTTTT. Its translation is CASSQDIGLAGYTGELFF.

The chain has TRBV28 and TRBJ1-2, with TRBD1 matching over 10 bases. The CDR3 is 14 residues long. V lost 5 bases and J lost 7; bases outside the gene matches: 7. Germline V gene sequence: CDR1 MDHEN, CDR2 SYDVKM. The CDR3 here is CASSQAGQGSGYTF. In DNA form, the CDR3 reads TGTGCCAGCAGTCAGGCGGGACAGGGGTCTGGCTACACCTTC.

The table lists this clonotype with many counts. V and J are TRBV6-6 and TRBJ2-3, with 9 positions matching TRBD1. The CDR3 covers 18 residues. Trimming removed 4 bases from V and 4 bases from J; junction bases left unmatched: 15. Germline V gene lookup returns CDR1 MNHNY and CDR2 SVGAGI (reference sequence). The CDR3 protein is CASSSDRGRHLGADTQYF. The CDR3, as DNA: TGTGCCAGCAGTTCGGACAGGGGTCGTCACTTGGGCGCAGATACGCAGTATTTT.

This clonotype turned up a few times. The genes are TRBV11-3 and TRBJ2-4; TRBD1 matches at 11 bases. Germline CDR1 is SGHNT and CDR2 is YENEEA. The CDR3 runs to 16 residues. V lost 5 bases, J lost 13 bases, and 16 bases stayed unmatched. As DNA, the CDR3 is TGTGCCAGCAGCCCCGGAGCGGGACAGGGGGAGGATATCCAGTACTTC. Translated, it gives CASSPGAGQGEDIQYF.